The subject of this entry is one T cell receptor beta chain. The sample belongs to a study of blood T cell repertoires in COVID-19. Study-level information: The cDNA or gDNA used as material had been derived from T cells, B-cell-depleted T cells, or PBMCs.

Clones were sequenced by immunoSEQ multiplex PCR, and TCRdb holds only the in-frame ones, with some missing. The table includes about 220,000 clones, 70% to 90% detected once. V was clipped by 2 bases and J by 2 bases; unmatched bases: 4. The V gene's germline CDR1 is SGHRS and CDR2 YFSETQ. The CDR3 totals 15 residues. The V and J genes are TRBV5-1 and TRBJ2-5, with 9 bases aligning to TRBD2. The source is a woman in her 70s with COVID-19, enrolled during active disease. Material for sequencing was peripheral blood. The CDR3 nucleotides read TGCGCCAGCAGCTTTACCCTAGCGGGGCAAGAGACCCAGTACTTC. Residues: CASSFTLAGQETQYF.